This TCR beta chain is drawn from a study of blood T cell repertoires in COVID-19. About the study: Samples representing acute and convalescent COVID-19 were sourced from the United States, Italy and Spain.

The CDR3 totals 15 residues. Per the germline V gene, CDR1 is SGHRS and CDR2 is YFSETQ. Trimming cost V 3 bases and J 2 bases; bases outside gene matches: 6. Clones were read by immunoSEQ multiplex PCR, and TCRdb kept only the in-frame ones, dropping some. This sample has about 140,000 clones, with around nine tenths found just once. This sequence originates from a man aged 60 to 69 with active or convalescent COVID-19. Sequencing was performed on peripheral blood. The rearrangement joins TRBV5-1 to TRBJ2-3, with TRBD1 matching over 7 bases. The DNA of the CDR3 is TGCGCCAGCAGCTGGGGTGACAGGGTCACAGATACGCAGTATTTT. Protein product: CASSWGDRVTDTQYF.